This passage covers 9 T cell receptor beta chains from one sample sequenced in a study of OX40 agonist ivuxolimab in advanced cancers. Generated by immunoSEQ multiplex PCR, the TCRdb table keeps only in-frame clones and is missing some. This sample has about 48,000 clones, with 80% to 90% found just once. This specimen was CD4+ or CD8+ T cells sorted from blood, taken in a trial of the OX40 agonist ivuxolimab. Source of these receptors: an adult with an advanced solid tumor such as melanoma, head and neck, liver or kidney cancer.

The chain has TRBV14 and TRBJ2-1; 8 nucleotides agree with TRBD2. V lost 7 bases, J lost 6 bases, and 11 bases stayed unmatched. The CDR3 contains 15 residues. Germline V gene sequence: CDR1 SGHDN, CDR2 FVKESK. The CDR3 loop reads CASTPLGGRSNEQFF. The CDR3 nucleotides read TGTGCCAGCACCCCACTCGGCGGGAGGAGCAATGAGCAGTTCTTC.

V gene TRBV9 combines with J gene TRBJ1-5, with D unresolved. The CDR3 runs 16 residues. V dropped 0 bases and J dropped 6 bases, with 16 bases sitting between them. Germline loops: CDR1 SGDLS, CDR2 YYNGEE. CDR3 region: CASSVGGNLKSQPQHF. The CDR3 DNA is TGTGCCAGCAGCGTAGGAGGGAATCTTAAGAGTCAGCCCCAGCATTTT.

The chain has TRBV30 and TRBJ1-1; maybe TRBD1 (6 bases). The germline V gene encodes CDR1 GTSNPN and CDR2 SVGIG (reference sequence). V was pared by 1 base and J by 1 base, with 13 bases between. This CDR3 has 15 amino acids. Written as DNA, the CDR3 is TGTGCCTGGAGTGACCTCGGACAGTCGAACACTGAAGCTTTCTTT. Encoded protein: CAWSDLGQSNTEAFF.

The rearrangement uses TRBV6-1 and TRBJ2-7, with 11 bases aligning to TRBD1. The CDR3 has 17 residues. Germline values: CDR1 MNHNS, CDR2 SASEGT. The V gene end was trimmed by 4 bases and the J gene end by 2 bases; junction bases not matched to a gene: 10. The CDR3 loop is CASSGNPGTGGTYEQYF. The CDR3 DNA is TGTGCCAGCAGTGGAAACCCCGGGACAGGGGGGACCTACGAGCAGTACTTC.

This clone was recorded once. V gene TRBV6-4 combines with J gene TRBJ2-1; unclear D gene. Germline CDR1 is MRHNA and CDR2 is SNTAGT. The CDR3 has 13 amino acids. V was pared by 3 bases and J by 5 bases, with 8 bases between. Written as DNA, the CDR3 is TGTGCCAGCAGTGAAACAGCGAACAATGAGCAGTTCTTC. It is translated as CASSETANNEQFF.

The rearrangement joins TRBV5-4 to TRBJ2-1; D not resolved. The CDR3 extends over 12 amino acids. Trimming stripped 4 bases from V and 4 bases from J, with 6 bases between. Germline V gene sequence: CDR1 SGHNT, CDR2 YYREEE (reference sequence). DNA for the CDR3: TGTGCCAGCAGCATAGGGTACAATGAGCAGTTCTTC. It encodes CASSIGYNEQFF.

A few counts support this clone. The chain uses TRBV6-5 and TRBJ1-1; no definite D call. V lost 8 bases and J lost 1, with 5 bases in between. Germline CDR1 MNHEY, CDR2 SVGAGI. The CDR3 has 11 residues. In DNA form, the CDR3 reads TGTGCCAGCTGGGAGAACACTGAAGCTTTCTTT. This codes for CASWENTEAFF.

CDR3 nucleotide sequence: TGCGCCAGCAGCCACCCGACAGAAATGAACACTGAAGCTTTCTTT. Its translation is CASSHPTEMNTEAFF. The rearrangement uses TRBV5-1 and TRBJ1-1, with D possibly being TRBD1 (5 bases). Germline V lookup: CDR1 SGHRS, CDR2 YFSETQ. CDR3 size: 15 residues. Trimming cost V 4 bases and J 0 bases, with 13 bases left between them. The whole variable domain, filled in from reference TRBV5-1 and TRBJ1-1, reads KAGVTQTPRYLIKTRGQQVTLSCSPISGHRSVSWYQQTPGQGLQFLFEYFSETQRNKGNFPGRFSGRQFSNSRSEMNVSTLELGDSALYLCASSHPTEMNTEAFFGQGTRLTVV.

The gene calls are TRBV7-9 and TRBJ1-1; 7 bases are a match to TRBD1. With 9 bases clipped from V and 0 bases from J, the junction kept 7 bases outside the gene matches. This CDR3 region has 14 residues. The germline V gene encodes CDR1 SEHNR and CDR2 FQNEAQ (reference sequence). The DNA of the CDR3 is TGTGCCAGTCCGGGACAGACCATGAACACTGAAGCTTTCTTT. Residues: CASPGQTMNTEAFF.